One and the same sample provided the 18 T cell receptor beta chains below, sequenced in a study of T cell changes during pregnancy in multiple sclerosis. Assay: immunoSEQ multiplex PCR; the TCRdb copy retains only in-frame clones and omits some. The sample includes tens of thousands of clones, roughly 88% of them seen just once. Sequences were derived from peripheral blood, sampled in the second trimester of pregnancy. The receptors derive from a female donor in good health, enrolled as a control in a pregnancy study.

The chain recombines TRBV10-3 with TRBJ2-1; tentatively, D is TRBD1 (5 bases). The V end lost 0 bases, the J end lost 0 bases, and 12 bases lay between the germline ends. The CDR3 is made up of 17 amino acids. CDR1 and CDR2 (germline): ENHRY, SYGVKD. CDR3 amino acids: CAISESDQGSSYNEQFF. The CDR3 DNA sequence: TGTGCCATCAGTGAGTCAGATCAGGGAAGCTCCTACAATGAGCAGTTCTTC.

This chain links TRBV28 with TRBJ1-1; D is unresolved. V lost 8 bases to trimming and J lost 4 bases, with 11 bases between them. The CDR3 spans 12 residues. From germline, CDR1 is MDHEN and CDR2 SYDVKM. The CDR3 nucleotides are TGTGCCAGCCTCCAAGGGAGCACTGAAGCTTTCTTT. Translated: CASLQGSTEAFF.

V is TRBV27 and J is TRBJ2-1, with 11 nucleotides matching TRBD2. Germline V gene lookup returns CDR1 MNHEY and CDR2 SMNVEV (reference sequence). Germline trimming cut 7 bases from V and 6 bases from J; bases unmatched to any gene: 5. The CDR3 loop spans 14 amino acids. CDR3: CASTIAGGPNEQFF. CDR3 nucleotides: TGTGCCAGCACCATAGCGGGAGGGCCCAATGAGCAGTTCTTC.

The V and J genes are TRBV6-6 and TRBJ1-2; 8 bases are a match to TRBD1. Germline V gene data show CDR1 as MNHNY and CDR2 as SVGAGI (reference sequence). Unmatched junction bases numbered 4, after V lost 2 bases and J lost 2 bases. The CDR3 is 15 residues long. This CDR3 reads CASSYDRGQNYGYTF. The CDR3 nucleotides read TGTGCCAGCAGTTACGACAGGGGCCAAAACTATGGCTACACCTTC.

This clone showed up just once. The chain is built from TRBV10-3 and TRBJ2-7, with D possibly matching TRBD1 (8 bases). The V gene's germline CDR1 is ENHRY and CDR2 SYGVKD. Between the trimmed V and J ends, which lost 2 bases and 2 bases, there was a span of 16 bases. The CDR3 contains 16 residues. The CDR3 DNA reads TGTGCCATCAGTGAGGCAGGACAGGGAGGGACCTACGAGCAGTACTTC. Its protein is CAISEAGQGGTYEQYF.

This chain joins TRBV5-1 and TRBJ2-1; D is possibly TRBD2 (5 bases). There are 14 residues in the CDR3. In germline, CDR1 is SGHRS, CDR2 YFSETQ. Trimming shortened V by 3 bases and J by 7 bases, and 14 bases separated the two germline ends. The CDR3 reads CASSSSPGVNEQFF. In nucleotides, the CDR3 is TGCGCCAGCAGCTCGAGTCCCGGGGTAAATGAGCAGTTCTTC.

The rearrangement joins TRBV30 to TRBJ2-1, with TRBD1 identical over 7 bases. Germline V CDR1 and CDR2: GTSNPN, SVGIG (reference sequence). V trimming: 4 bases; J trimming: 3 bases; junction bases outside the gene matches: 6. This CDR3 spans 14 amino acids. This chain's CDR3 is CAWTRTGLYNEQFF. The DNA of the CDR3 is TGTGCCTGGACGAGGACAGGCCTCTACAATGAGCAGTTCTTC.

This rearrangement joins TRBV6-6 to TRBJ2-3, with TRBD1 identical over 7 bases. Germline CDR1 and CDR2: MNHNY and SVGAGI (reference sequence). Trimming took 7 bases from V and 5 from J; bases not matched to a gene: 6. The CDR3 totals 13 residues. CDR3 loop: CASTPGGKDTQYF. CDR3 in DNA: TGTGCCAGCACCCCAGGGGGAAAAGATACGCAGTATTTT.

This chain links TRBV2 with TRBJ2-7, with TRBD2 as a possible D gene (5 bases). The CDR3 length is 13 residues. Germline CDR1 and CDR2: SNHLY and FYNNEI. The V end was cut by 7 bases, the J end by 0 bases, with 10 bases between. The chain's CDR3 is CASIRGSSYEQYF. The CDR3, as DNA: TGTGCCAGCATCCGGGGTAGCTCCTACGAGCAGTACTTC.

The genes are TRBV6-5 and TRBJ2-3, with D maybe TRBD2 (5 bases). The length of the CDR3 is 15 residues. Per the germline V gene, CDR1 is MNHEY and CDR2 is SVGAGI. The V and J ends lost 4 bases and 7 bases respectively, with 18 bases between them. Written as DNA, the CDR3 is TGTGCCAGCAGTTCCGTGGGAGTGACCAGAAATACGCAGTATTTT. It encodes CASSSVGVTRNTQYF.

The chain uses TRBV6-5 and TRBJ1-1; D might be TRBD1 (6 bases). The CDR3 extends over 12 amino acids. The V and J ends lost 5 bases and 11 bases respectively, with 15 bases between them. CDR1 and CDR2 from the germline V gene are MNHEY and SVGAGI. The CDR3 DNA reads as TGTGCCAGCAGTAGCGGACAGAGTGGGGCTTTCTTT. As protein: CASSSGQSGAFF.

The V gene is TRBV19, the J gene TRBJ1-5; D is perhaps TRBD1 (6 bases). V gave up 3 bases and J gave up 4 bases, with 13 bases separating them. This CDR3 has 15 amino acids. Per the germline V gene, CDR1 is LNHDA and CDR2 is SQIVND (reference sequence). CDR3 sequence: CASSMRGGTNQPQHF. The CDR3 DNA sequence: TGTGCCAGTAGTATGCGGGGGGGGACAAATCAGCCCCAGCATTTT. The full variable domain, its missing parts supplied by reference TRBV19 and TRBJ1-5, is DGGITQSPKYLFRKEGQNVTLSCEQNLNHDAMYWYRQDPGQGLRLIYYSQIVNDFQKGDIAEGYSVSREKKESFPLTVTSAQKNPTAFYLCASSMRGGTNQPQHFGDGTRLSIL.

The CDR3 sequence is CASSPRTVGTGELFF. DNA of the CDR3: TGCGCCAGCAGCCCCCGGACAGTAGGCACCGGGGAGCTGTTTTTT. The rearrangement uses TRBV5-1 and TRBJ2-2; maybe TRBD1 (6 bases). Germline assignment: CDR1 SGHRS and CDR2 YFSETQ. Trimming took off 4 bases at V and 4 bases at J, with 14 bases between the two ends. The CDR3 covers 15 residues.

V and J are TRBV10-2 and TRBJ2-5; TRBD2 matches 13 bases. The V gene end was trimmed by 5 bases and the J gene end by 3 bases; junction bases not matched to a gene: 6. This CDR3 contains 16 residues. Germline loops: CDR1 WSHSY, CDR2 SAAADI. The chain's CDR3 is CASSTGTSGIKETQYF. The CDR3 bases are TGCGCCAGCAGTACCGGGACTAGCGGGATTAAAGAGACCCAGTACTTC.

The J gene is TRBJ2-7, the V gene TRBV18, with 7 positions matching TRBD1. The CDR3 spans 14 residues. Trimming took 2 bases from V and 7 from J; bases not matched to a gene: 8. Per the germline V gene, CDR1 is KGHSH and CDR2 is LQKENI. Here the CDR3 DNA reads TGTGCCAGCTCACCAGGGACAGAGAATAAGGAGCAGTACTTC. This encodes CASSPGTENKEQYF. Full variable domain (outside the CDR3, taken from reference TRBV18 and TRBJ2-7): NAGVMQNPRHLVRRRGQEARLRCSPMKGHSHVYWYRQLPEEGLKFMVYLQKENIIDESGMPKERFSAEFPKEGPSILRIQQVVRGDSAAYFCASSPGTENKEQYFGPGTRLTVT.

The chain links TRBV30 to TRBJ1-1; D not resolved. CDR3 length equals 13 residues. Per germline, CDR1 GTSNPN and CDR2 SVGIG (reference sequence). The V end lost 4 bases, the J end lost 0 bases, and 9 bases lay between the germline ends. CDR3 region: CAWTLTLNTEAFF. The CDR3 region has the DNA TGTGCCTGGACCCTAACTCTGAACACTGAAGCTTTCTTT. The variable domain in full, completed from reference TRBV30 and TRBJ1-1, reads SQTIHQWPATLVQPVGSPLSLECTVEGTSNPNLYWYRQAAGRGLQLLFYSVGIGQISSEVPQNLSASRPQDRQFILSSKKLLLSDSGFYLCAWTLTLNTEAFFGQGTRLTVV.

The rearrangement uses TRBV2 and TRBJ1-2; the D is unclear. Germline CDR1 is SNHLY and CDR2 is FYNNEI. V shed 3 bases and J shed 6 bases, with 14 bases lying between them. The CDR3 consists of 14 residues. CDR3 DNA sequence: TGTGCCAGCAGTGATAGACAAGTACTCAATGGCTACACCTTC. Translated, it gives CASSDRQVLNGYTF.

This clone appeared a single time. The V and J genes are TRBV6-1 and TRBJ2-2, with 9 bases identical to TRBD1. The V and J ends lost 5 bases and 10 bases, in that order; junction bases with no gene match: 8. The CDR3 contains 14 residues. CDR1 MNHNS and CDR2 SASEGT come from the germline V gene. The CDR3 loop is CASSPGTGSEELFF. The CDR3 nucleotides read TGTGCCAGCAGTCCTGGGACAGGGAGTGAGGAGCTGTTTTTT.